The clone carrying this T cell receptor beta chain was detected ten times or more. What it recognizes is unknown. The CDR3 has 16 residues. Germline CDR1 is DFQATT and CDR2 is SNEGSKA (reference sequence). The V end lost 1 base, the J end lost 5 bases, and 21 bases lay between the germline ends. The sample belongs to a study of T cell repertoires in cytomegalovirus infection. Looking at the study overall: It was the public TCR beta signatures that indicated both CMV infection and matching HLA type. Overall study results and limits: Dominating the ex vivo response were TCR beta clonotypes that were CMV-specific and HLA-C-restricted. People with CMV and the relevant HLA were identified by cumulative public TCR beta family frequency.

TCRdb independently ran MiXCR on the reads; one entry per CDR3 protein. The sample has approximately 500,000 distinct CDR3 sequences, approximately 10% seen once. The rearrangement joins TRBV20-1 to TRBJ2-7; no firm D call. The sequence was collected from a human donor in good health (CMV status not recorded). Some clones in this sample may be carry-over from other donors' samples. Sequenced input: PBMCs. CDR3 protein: CSARAPVRGRPDEQYF. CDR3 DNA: TGCAGTGCTAGAGCCCCGGTCCGCGGCCGCCCCGACGAGCAGTACTTC.